This TCR beta chain emerged from a study of blood T cell repertoires in COVID-19. The table came from immunoSEQ multiplex PCR; TCRdb's copy has only in-frame clones and leaves some out. The sample lists about 140,000 clones; over 80% were seen once. Germline assignment: CDR1 SGHTA and CDR2 FQGTGA. V was cut by 2 bases and J by 5 bases, with 13 bases left in between. The CDR3 sequence is 16 residues long. The TCR was taken from a human donor in a cohort sampled during active COVID-19. The source material was peripheral blood. The J gene is TRBJ2-6, the V gene TRBV7-3; TRBD1 might be the D (5 bases). The CDR3 nucleotides are TGTGCCAGCAGCTTACCGTTAGGACACAGGGCCAACGTCCTGACTTTC. It specifies CASSLPLGHRANVLTF.